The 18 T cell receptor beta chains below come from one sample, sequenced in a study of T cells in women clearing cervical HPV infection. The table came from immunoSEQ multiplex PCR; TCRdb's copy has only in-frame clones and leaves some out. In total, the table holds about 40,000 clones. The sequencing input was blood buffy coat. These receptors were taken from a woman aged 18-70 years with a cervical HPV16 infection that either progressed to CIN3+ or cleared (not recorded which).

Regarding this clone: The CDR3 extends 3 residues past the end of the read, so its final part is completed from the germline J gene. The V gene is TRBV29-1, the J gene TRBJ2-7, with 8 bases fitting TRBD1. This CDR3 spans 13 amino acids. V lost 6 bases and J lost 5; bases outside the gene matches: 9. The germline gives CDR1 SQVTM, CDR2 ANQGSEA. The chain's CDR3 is CSVPSGGVDEQYF. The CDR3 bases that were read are TGCAGCGTGCCGTCAGGGGGCGTCGACGAG.

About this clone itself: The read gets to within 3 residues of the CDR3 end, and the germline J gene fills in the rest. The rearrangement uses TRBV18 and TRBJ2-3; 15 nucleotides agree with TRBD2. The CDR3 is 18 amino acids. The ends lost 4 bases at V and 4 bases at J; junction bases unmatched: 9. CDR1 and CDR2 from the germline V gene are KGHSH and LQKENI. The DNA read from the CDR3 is TGTGCCAGCTCACGGACTAGCGGGGGGGCCCCAAGTTCAGATACG. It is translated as CASSRTSGGAPSSDT. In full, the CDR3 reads CASSRTSGGAPSSDTQYF.

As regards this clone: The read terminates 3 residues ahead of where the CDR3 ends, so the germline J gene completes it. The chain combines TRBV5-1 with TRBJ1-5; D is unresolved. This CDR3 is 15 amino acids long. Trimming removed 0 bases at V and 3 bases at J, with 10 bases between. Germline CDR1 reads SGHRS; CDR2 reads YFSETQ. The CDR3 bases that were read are TGCGCCAGCAGCTTGGCTGGCAGGTTCAATCAGCCC. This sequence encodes CASSLAGRFNQP. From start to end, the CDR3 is CASSLAGRFNQPQHF.

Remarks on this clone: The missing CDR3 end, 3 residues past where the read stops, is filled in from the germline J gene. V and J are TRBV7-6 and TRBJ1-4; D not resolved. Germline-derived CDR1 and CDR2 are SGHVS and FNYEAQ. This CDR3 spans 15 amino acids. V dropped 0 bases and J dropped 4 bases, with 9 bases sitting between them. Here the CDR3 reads CASSLAAGFNEKLFF. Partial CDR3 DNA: TGTGCCAGCAGCTTAGCCGCGGGTTTTAATGAAAAA.

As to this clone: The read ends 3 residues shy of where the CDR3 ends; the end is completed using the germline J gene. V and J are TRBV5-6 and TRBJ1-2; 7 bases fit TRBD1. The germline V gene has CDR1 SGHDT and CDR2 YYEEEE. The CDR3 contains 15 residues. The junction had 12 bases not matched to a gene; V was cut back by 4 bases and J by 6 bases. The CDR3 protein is CASSVDRDHLHGYTF. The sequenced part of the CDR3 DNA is TGTGCCAGCAGCGTTGACAGGGATCACCTTCATGGC. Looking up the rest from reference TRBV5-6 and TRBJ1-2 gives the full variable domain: DAGVTQSPTHLIKTRGQQVTLRCSPKSGHDTVSWYQQALGQGPQFIFQYYEEEERQRGNFPDRFSGHQFPNYSSELNVNALLLGDSALYLCASSVDRDHLHGYTFGSGTRLTVV.

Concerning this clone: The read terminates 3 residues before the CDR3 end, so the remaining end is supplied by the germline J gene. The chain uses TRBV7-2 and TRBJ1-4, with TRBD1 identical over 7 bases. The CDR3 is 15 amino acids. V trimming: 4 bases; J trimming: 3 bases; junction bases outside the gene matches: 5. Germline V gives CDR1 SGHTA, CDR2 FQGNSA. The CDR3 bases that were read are TGTGCCAGCAGCTCCCTGACAGGGCCTAATGAAAAA. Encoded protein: CASSSLTGPNEK. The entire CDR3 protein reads CASSSLTGPNEKLFF. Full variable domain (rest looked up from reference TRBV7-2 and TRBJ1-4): GAGVSQSPSNKVTEKGKDVELRCDPISGHTALYWYRQSLGQGLEFLIYFQGNSAPDKSGLPSDRFSAERTGGSVSTLTIQRTQQEDSAVYLCASSSLTGPNEKLFFGSGTQLSVL.

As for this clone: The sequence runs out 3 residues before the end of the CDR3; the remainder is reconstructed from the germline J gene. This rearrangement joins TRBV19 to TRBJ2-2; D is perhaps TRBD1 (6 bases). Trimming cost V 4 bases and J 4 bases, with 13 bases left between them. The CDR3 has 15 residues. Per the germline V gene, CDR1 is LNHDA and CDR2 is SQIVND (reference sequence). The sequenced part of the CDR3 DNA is TGTGCCAGTAGTAGATACAGGGACCTCACCGGGGAG. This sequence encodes CASSRYRDLTGE. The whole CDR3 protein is CASSRYRDLTGELFF.

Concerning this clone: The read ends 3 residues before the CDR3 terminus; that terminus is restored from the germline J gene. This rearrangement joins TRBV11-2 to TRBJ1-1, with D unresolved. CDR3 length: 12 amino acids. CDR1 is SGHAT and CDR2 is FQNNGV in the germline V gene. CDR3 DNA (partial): TGTGCCAGCAGCTCCCATCCGGGGTCA. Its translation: CASSSHPGS. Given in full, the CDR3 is CASSSHPGSAFF.

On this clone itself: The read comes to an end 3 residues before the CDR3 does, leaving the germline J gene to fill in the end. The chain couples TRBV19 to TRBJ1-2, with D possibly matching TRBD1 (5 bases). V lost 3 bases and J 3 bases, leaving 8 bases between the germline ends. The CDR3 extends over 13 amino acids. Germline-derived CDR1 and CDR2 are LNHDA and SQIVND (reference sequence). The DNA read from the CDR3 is TGTGCCAGTAGTATGACAGCCTACTATGGC. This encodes CASSMTAYYG. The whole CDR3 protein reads CASSMTAYYGYTF.

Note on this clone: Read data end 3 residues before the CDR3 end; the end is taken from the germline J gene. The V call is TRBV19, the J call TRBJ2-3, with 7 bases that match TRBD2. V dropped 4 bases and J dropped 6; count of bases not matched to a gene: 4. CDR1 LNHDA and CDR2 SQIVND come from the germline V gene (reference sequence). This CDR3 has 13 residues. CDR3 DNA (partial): TGTGCCAGTAGTACGGGACTATCGGATACG. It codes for CASSTGLSDT. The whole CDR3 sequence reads CASSTGLSDTQYF. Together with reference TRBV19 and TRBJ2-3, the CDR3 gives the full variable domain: DGGITQSPKYLFRKEGQNVTLSCEQNLNHDAMYWYRQDPGQGLRLIYYSQIVNDFQKGDIAEGYSVSREKKESFPLTVTSAQKNPTAFYLCASSTGLSDTQYFGPGTRLTVL.

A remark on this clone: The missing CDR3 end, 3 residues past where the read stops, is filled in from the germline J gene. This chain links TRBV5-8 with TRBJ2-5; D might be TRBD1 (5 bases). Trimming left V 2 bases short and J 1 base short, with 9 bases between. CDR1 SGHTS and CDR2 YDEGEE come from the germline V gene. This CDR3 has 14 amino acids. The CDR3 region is CASSFLTGQETQYF. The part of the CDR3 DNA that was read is TGTGCCAGCAGCTTCCTTACAGGCCAAGAGACC.

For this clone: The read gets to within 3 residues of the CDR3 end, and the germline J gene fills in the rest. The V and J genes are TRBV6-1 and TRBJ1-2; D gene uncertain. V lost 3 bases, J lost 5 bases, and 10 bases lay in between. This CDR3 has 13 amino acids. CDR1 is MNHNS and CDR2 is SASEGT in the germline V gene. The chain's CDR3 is CASSDAAGYGYTF. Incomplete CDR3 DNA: TGTGCCAGCAGTGACGCAGCCGGGTATGGC.

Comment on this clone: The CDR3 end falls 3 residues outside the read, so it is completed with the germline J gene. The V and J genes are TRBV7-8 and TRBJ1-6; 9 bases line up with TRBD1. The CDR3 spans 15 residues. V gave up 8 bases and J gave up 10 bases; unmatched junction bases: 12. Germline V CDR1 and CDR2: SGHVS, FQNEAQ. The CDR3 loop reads CASLPPGTGISPLHF. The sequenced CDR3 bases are TGTGCCAGCCTGCCCCCCGGGACAGGGATCTCACCC.

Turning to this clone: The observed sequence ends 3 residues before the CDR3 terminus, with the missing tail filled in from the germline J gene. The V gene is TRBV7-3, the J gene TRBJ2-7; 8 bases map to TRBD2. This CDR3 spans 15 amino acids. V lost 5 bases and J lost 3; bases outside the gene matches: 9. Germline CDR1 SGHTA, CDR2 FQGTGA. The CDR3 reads CASSGDGTRSYEQYF. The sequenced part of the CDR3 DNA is TGTGCCAGCAGCGGAGACGGGACTAGGAGCTACGAG.

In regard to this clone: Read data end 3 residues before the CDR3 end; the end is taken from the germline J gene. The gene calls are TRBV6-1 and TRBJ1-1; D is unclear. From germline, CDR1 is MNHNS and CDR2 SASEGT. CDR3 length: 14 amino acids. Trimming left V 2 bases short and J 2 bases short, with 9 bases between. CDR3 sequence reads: CASSEHTVNTEAFF. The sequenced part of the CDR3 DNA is TGTGCCAGCAGTGAACACACAGTAAACACTGAA.

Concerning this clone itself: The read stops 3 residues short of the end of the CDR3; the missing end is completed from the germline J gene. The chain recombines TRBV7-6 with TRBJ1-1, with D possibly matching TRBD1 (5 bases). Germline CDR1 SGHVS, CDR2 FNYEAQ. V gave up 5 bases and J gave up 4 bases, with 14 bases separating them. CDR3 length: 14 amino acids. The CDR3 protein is CASSQREGITEAFF. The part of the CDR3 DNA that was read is TGTGCCAGCAGCCAGAGGGAGGGGATCACTGAA.

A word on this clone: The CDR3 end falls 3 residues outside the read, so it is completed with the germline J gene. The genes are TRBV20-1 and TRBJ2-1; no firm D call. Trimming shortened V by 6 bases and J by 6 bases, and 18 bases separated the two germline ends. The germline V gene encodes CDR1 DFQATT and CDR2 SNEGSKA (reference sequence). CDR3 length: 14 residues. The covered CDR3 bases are TGCAGTGCCTCGGCAGGTTTCCCTGCCAATGAG. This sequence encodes CSASAGFPANE. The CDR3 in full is CSASAGFPANEQFF.

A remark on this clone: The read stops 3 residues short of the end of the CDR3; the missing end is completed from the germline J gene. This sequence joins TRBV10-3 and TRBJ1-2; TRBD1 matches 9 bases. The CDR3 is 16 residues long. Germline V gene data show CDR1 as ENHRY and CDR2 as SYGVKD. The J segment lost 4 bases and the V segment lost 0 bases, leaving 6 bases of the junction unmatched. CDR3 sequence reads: CAISESITGGIYGYTF. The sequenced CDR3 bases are TGTGCCATCAGTGAGTCGATAACAGGGGGCATCTATGGC.